This T cell receptor beta chain emerged from a study of blood T cells in healthy people across ages. Overall study findings and caveats: Both naive CD4+ cell counts and diversity were greater in long-lived donors than in aged donors.

Every donor gave roughly 9.2 milliliters of peripheral blood. Per-sample PBMC isolation yielded at least 6 million cells. This clonotype was counted once. Its antigen is as yet unknown. A sample-barcoded 5' primer and a J-beta primer mix were used in a second PCR of roughly 7 to 11 cycles. TCRdb called the 5' RACE reads again in MiXCR, with one record for every CDR3 protein. The repertoire holds hundreds of thousands of distinct CDR3 sequences, with 40% to 50% as singletons. The TCR comes from a man aged 55 to 69 in good health. Material for sequencing was blood.

CDR3 amino acids: CASRTDSTDTQYF. CDR3 nucleotide sequence: TGTGCCAGCAGGACCGATAGCACAGATACGCAGTATTTT. The J gene is TRBJ2-3, the V gene TRBV6-2 or TRBV6-3, with unresolved D. The V end was cut by 6 bases, the J end by 0 bases, with 7 bases between. The V gene's germline CDR1 is MNHEY and CDR2 SVGEGT. The CDR3 has 13 amino acids.